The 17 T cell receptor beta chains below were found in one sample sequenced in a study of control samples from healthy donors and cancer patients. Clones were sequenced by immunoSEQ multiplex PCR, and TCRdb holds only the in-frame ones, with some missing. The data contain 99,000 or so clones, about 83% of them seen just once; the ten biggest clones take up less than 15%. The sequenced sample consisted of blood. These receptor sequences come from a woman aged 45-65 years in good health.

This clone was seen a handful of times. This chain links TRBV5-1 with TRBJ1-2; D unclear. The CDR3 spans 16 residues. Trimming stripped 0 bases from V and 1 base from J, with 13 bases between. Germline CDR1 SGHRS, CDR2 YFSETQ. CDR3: CASSLGSRGINYGYTF. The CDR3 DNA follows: TGCGCCAGCAGCTTGGGATCGCGGGGAATTAACTATGGCTACACCTTC.

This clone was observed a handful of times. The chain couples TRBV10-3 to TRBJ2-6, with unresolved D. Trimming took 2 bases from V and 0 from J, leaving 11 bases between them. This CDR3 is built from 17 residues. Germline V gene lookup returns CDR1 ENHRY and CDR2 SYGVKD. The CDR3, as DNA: TGTGCCATCAGTGAGGGCCTTTCCGGCTCTGGGGCCAACGTCCTGACTTTC. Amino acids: CAISEGLSGSGANVLTF.

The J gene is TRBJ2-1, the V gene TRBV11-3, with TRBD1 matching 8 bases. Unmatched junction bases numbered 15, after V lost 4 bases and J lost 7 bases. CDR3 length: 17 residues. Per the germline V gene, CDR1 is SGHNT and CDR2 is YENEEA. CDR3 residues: CASSSELGQGNKNEQFF. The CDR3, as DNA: TGTGCCAGCAGCTCCGAACTAGGACAGGGAAATAAGAATGAGCAGTTCTTC.

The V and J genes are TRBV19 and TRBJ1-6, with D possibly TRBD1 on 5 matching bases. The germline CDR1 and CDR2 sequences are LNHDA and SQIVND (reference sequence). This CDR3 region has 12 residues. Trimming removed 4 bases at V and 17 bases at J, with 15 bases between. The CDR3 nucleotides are TGTGCCAGTAGTACCCTAGCAGGGAGGATCCACTTT. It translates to CASSTLAGRIHF.

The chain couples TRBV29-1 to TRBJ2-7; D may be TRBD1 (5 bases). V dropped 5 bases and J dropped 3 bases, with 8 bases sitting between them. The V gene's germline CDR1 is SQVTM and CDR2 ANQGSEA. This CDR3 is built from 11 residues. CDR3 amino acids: CSVFRDYEQYF. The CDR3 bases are TGCAGCGTTTTCAGGGACTACGAGCAGTACTTC.

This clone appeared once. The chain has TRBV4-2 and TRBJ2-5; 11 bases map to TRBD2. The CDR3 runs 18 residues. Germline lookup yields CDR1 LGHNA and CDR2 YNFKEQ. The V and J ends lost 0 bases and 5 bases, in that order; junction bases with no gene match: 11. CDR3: CASSQDGSSGGPIETQYF. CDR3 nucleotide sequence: TGTGCCAGCAGCCAAGATGGGTCTAGCGGGGGGCCGATCGAGACCCAGTACTTC.

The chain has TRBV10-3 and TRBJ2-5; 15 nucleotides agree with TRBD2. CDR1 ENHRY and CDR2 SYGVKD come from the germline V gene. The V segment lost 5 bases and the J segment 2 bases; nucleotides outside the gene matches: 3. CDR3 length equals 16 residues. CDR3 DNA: TGTGCCATCAGTCCCGGGACTAGCGGGGGGCAAGAGACCCAGTACTTC. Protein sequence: CAISPGTSGGQETQYF.

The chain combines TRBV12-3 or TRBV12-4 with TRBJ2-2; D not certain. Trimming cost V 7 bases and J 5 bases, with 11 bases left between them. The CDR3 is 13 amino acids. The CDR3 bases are TGTGCCAGCACCAATCAAGCTACCGGGGAGCTGTTTTTT. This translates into CASTNQATGELFF.

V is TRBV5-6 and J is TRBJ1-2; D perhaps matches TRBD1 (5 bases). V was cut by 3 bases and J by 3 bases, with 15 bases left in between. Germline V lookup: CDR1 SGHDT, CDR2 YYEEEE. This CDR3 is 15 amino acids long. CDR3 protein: CASSSWTGLDYGYTF. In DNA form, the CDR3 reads TGTGCCAGCAGCTCTTGGACGGGGCTGGACTATGGCTACACCTTC.

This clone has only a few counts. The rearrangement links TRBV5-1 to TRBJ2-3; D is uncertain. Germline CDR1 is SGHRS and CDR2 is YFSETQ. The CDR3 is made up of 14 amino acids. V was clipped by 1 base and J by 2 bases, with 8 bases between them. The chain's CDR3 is CASSLNMVTDTQYF. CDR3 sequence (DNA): TGCGCCAGCAGCTTGAATATGGTCACAGATACGCAGTATTTT.

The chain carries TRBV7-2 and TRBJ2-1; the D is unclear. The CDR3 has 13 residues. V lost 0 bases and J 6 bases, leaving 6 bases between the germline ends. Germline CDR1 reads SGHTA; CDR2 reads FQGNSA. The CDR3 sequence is CASSLALANEQFF. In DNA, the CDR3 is TGTGCCAGCAGCTTAGCGCTGGCCAATGAGCAGTTCTTC.

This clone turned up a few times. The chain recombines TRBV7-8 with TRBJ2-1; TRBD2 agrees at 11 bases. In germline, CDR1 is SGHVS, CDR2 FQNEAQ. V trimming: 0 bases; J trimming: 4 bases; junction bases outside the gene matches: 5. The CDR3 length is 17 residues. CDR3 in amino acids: CASSLASGTSGYNEQFF. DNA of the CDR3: TGTGCCAGCAGCTTAGCTTCCGGGACTAGCGGATACAATGAGCAGTTCTTC.

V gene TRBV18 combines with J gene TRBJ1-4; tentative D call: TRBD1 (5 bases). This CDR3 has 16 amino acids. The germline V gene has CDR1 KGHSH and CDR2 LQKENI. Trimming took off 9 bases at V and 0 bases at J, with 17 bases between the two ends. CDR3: CARRGGDGATNEKLFF. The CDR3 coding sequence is TGTGCCAGACGGGGAGGGGATGGGGCAACTAATGAAAAACTGTTTTTT.

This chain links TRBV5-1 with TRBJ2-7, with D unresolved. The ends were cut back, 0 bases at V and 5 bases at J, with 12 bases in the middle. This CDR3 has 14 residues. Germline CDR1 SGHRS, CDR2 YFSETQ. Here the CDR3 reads CASSLDGRLNEQYF. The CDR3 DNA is TGCGCCAGCAGCTTGGACGGCAGATTGAACGAGCAGTACTTC. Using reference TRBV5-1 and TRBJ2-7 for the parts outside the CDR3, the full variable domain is KAGVTQTPRYLIKTRGQQVTLSCSPISGHRSVSWYQQTPGQGLQFLFEYFSETQRNKGNFPGRFSGRQFSNSRSEMNVSTLELGDSALYLCASSLDGRLNEQYFGPGTRLTVT.

CDR3 in amino acids: CASSEEETGGYEQYF. The CDR3 DNA follows: TGTGCCAGCAGTGAAGAAGAGACAGGAGGCTACGAGCAGTACTTC. V and J are TRBV2 and TRBJ2-7, with D tentatively TRBD1 (6 bases). This CDR3 region has 15 residues. The V gene's germline CDR1 is SNHLY and CDR2 FYNNEI. The ends were cut back, 1 base at V and 3 bases at J, with 13 bases in the middle.

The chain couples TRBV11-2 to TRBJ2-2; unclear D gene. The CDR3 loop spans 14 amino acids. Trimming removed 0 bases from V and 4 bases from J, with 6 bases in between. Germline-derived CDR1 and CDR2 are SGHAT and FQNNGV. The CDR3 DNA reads TGTGCCAGCAGCTTAGACTGGGGCACCGGGGAGCTGTTTTTT. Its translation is CASSLDWGTGELFF.

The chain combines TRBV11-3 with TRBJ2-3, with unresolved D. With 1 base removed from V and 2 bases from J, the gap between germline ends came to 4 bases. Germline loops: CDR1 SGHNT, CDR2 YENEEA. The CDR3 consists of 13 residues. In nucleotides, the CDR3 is TGTGCCAGCAGCTTAGGGCCCACAGATACGCAGTATTTT. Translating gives CASSLGPTDTQYF.